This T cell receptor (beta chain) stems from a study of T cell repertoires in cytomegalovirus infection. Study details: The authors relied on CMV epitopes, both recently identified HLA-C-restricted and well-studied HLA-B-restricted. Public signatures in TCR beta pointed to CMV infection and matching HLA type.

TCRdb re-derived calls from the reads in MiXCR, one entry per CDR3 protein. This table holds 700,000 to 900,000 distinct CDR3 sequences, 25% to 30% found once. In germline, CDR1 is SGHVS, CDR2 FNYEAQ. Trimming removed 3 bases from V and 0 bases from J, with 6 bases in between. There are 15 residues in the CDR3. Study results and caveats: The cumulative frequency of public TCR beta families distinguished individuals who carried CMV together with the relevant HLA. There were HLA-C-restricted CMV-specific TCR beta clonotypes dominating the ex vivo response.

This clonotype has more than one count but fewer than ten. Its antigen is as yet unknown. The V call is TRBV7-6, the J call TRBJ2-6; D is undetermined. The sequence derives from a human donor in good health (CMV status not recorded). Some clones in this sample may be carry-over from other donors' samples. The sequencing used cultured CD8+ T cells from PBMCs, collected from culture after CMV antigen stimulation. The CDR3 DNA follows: TGTGCCAGCAGCTTTTGGGTCTCTGGGGCCAACGTCCTGACTTTC. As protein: CASSFWVSGANVLTF. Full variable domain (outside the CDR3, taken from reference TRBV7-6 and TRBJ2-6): GAGVSQSPRYKVTKRGQDVALRCDPISGHVSLYWYRQALGQGPEFLTYFNYEAQQDKSGLPNDRFSAERPEGSISTLTIQRTEQRDSAMYRCASSFWVSGANVLTFGAGSRLTVL.